This entry lists 32 T cell receptor beta chains sequenced from one sample in a study of OX40 agonist ivuxolimab in advanced cancers. Assay used: immunoSEQ multiplex PCR; TCRdb lists only in-frame clones, some missing. The top ten clones hold 17% of a sample with roughly 79,000 clones, approximately 84% of them seen once. The material sequenced was CD4+ or CD8+ T cells sorted from blood, taken in a trial of the OX40 agonist ivuxolimab. The source is an adult with an advanced solid tumor such as melanoma, head and neck, liver or kidney cancer.

V usage is TRBV5-1 and J usage is TRBJ2-5, with 11 bases identical to TRBD2. V was pared by 4 bases and J by 11 bases, with 16 bases of the junction left unmatched. Germline loops: CDR1 SGHRS, CDR2 YFSETQ. The CDR3 is 16 residues long. In nucleotides, the CDR3 is TGCGCCAGCAGCACAGGGGCGCTAGCGGGAGGAGGTGAGCAGTACTTC. The encoded protein is CASSTGALAGGGEQYF.

This sequence joins TRBV15 and TRBJ1-2; D is unclear. The V end was cut by 3 bases, the J end by 2 bases, with 13 bases between. CDR1 and CDR2 from the germline V gene are LNHNV and YYDKDF (reference sequence). The CDR3 is 15 residues long. The DNA for the CDR3 is TGTGCCACCAGCAGGGACTTGGTCCAGAACTATGGCTACACCTTC. Encoded protein: CATSRDLVQNYGYTF.

The DNA for the CDR3 is TGTGCCAGCAGTGAACAGGGGGCGGTGGGTACTGAAGCTTTCTTT. This sequence encodes CASSEQGAVGTEAFF. V usage is TRBV2 and J usage is TRBJ1-1; 8 bases fit TRBD1. CDR1 SNHLY and CDR2 FYNNEI come from the germline V gene. Trimming at V came to 2 bases and at J to 5 bases, leaving 7 bases not matched to a gene. The CDR3 is 15 amino acids.

The chain recombines TRBV2 with TRBJ1-1; no clear D. The germline V gene has CDR1 SNHLY and CDR2 FYNNEI. This CDR3 contains 14 residues. V lost 2 bases to trimming and J lost 2 bases, with 9 bases between them. The CDR3 region is CASSEISGNTEAFF. For the CDR3, the DNA is TGTGCCAGCAGTGAAATCTCGGGTAACACTGAAGCTTTCTTT.

V and J are TRBV5-1 and TRBJ1-2; 9 nucleotides line up with TRBD1. The CDR3 is 15 amino acids. V gave up 5 bases and J gave up 1 base; unmatched junction bases: 6. The germline CDR1 and CDR2 sequences are SGHRS and YFSETQ. For the CDR3, the DNA is TGCGCCAGCAGGGTTACAGGGGGCGATAACTATGGCTACACCTTC. Its protein product is CASRVTGGDNYGYTF. The full variable domain, rest sourced from reference TRBV5-1 and TRBJ1-2, is KAGVTQTPRYLIKTRGQQVTLSCSPISGHRSVSWYQQTPGQGLQFLFEYFSETQRNKGNFPGRFSGRQFSNSRSEMNVSTLELGDSALYLCASRVTGGDNYGYTFGSGTRLTVV.

The rearrangement uses TRBV6-5 and TRBJ2-1; 12 bases line up with TRBD2. V lost 6 bases to trimming and J lost 6 bases; unmatched junction nucleotides: 6. This CDR3 contains 15 residues. Germline V lookup: CDR1 MNHEY, CDR2 SVGAGI. CDR3 DNA: TGTGCCAGCAGGCTAGCGGGAGGGCCGGGCAATGAGCAGTTCTTC. Translation gives CASRLAGGPGNEQFF.

The V and J genes are TRBV6-6 and TRBJ2-1; 9 bases are a match to TRBD2. This CDR3 is 15 amino acids long. V shed 0 bases, J shed 7 bases, and the junction held 4 bases outside the gene matches. The V gene's germline CDR1 is MNHNY and CDR2 SVGAGI (reference sequence). The CDR3 region is CASSYSRTSENEQFF. Here the CDR3 DNA reads TGTGCCAGCAGTTACTCCCGGACTAGCGAGAATGAGCAGTTCTTC.

The V gene is TRBV6-5, the J gene TRBJ2-7; either TRBD1 or TRBD2 may supply D (5 bases each). Looked up from germline, CDR1 is MNHEY and CDR2 is SVGAGI. Deletions cut 7 bases from V and 4 bases from J, with 20 bases between. This CDR3 spans 15 amino acids. CDR3 sequence: CASTKAGTGLYEQYF. The CDR3 region has the DNA TGTGCCAGCACTAAAGCCGGGACCGGACTTTACGAGCAGTACTTC.

The chain recombines TRBV10-2 with TRBJ1-2, with D hard to call. Between the trimmed V and J ends, which lost 4 bases and 7 bases, there was a span of 13 bases. CDR3 size: 13 residues. Germline-derived CDR1 and CDR2 are WSHSY and SAAADI. The CDR3 DNA reads as TGCGCCAGCAGTGCCGGCGGAGTTCGTGGCTACACCTTC. Amino acid sequence: CASSAGGVRGYTF.

The chain couples TRBV29-1 to TRBJ2-1; 8 bases fit TRBD1. This CDR3 has 13 amino acids. The V and J ends lost 3 bases and 9 bases, in that order; junction bases with no gene match: 7. CDR1 is SQVTM, CDR2 ANQGSEA, per germline. The DNA for the CDR3 is TGCAGCGTTGAGGCAGGGGGCTTCACTGAGCAGTTCTTC. It translates to CSVEAGGFTEQFF.

A single count supports this clone. The V gene is TRBV11-3, the J gene TRBJ2-1; 8 bases align to TRBD2. The CDR3 sequence is 15 residues long. The V segment lost 5 bases and the J segment 6 bases; nucleotides outside the gene matches: 9. Germline V lookup: CDR1 SGHNT, CDR2 YENEEA. CDR3 in amino acids: CASSPGAGGANEQFF. The CDR3 region has the DNA TGTGCCAGCAGCCCAGGGGCCGGGGGGGCCAATGAGCAGTTCTTC.

The rearrangement joins TRBV19 to TRBJ2-3, with D hard to call. CDR1 is LNHDA and CDR2 is SQIVND in the germline V gene (reference sequence). The CDR3 extends over 14 amino acids. The germline V and J ends were trimmed by 3 bases and 4 bases, with 11 bases remaining between them. In nucleotides, the CDR3 is TGTGCCAGTAGTATCCGGACCCCTCCAGATACGCAGTATTTT. Amino acids: CASSIRTPPDTQYF.

The rearrangement joins TRBV14 to TRBJ2-5; 13 nucleotides match TRBD2. The CDR3 covers 15 residues. CDR1 is SGHDN, CDR2 FVKESK, per germline. V lost 4 bases to trimming and J lost 2 bases; unmatched junction nucleotides: 1. CDR3: CASSLGLAGQETQYF. CDR3 DNA sequence: TGTGCCAGCAGCCTGGGACTAGCGGGACAAGAGACCCAGTACTTC.

The gene calls are TRBV28 and TRBJ2-2; D ambiguous. This CDR3 spans 13 amino acids. The V gene's germline CDR1 is MDHEN and CDR2 SYDVKM. This CDR3 is CAVPFLITGELFF. Written as DNA, the CDR3 is TGTGCTGTCCCCTTTTTAATCACCGGGGAGCTGTTTTTT.

This clone was seen more than once but under ten times. The chain joins TRBV6-5 to TRBJ2-5, with 11 bases that match TRBD2. The CDR3 spans 14 residues. Germline loops: CDR1 MNHEY, CDR2 SVGAGI. V was clipped by 6 bases and J by 3 bases; unmatched bases: 3. The DNA of the CDR3 is TGTGCCAGCAGGCAACTAGCGGGAGAAGAGACCCAGTACTTC. This codes for CASRQLAGEETQYF.

This clone was detected only once. V usage is TRBV28 and J usage is TRBJ2-1; TRBD2 might be the D (7 bases). The ends were cut back, 9 bases at V and 2 bases at J, with 17 bases in the middle. Germline CDR1 and CDR2: MDHEN and SYDVKM. The CDR3 length is 15 residues. CDR3 amino acids: CASTPGGGTYNEQFF. The CDR3 DNA follows: TGTGCCAGTACGCCTGGCGGGGGCACCTACAATGAGCAGTTCTTC.

This chain uses TRBV2 with TRBJ2-5, with TRBD2 matching 7 bases. The germline V gene encodes CDR1 SNHLY and CDR2 FYNNEI. The CDR3 loop spans 13 amino acids. Germline trimming cut 4 bases from V and 4 bases from J; bases unmatched to any gene: 3. The DNA of the CDR3 is TGTGCCAGCAGTGGGGCGGGAGCAGAGACCCAGTACTTC. Translated, it gives CASSGAGAETQYF.

This clone was picked up one time. The chain combines TRBV2 with TRBJ1-5; 7 bases are a match to TRBD1. This CDR3 is built from 13 residues. Germline assignment: CDR1 SNHLY and CDR2 FYNNEI. V was pared by 6 bases and J by 4 bases, with 3 bases of the junction left unmatched. CDR3 coding DNA: TGTGCCAGCAGGACAGGGTGGAATCAGCCCCAGCATTTT. Protein sequence: CASRTGWNQPQHF.

The chain carries TRBV28 and TRBJ2-3; 9 bases map to TRBD1. Germline CDR1 MDHEN, CDR2 SYDVKM. The CDR3 runs 15 residues. V lost 7 bases to trimming and J lost 3 bases; unmatched junction nucleotides: 8. The CDR3 DNA reads as TGTGCCAGCAAACTAACACAGGGGGCAACAGATACGCAGTATTTT. It yields the protein CASKLTQGATDTQYF. Full variable domain (remainder filled in from reference TRBV28 and TRBJ2-3): DVKVTQSSRYLVKRTGEKVFLECVQDMDHENMFWYRQDPGLGLRLIYFSYDVKMKEKGDIPEGYSVSREKKERFSLILESASTNQTSMYLCASKLTQGATDTQYFGPGTRLTVL.

This sequence joins TRBV6-6 and TRBJ2-3, with 9 bases that match TRBD2. The germline V gene has CDR1 MNHNY and CDR2 SVGAGI (reference sequence). The CDR3 sequence is 16 residues long. With 2 bases clipped from V and 2 bases from J, the junction kept 5 bases outside the gene matches. Written as DNA, the CDR3 is TGTGCCAGCAGTTACGGGCTAGCGGGGCCCACAGATACGCAGTATTTT. As protein: CASSYGLAGPTDTQYF.

This sequence joins TRBV10-3 and TRBJ1-1; 9 nucleotides align to TRBD1. Germline lookup yields CDR1 ENHRY and CDR2 SYGVKD. The CDR3 is 16 residues long. V shed 11 bases, J shed 0 bases, and the junction held 13 bases outside the gene matches. CDR3 DNA sequence: TGTGCCGTAAGACGGACAGGGGCCTCAATGAACACTGAAGCTTTCTTT. It yields the protein CAVRRTGASMNTEAFF.

This clone was seen just once. The chain combines TRBV19 with TRBJ2-7; the D gene is possibly TRBD1 (6 bases). This CDR3 spans 14 amino acids. V dropped 6 bases and J dropped 0 bases, with 12 bases sitting between them. CDR1 LNHDA and CDR2 SQIVND come from the germline V gene (reference sequence). This CDR3 is CASSRDTNSYEQYF. In nucleotides, the CDR3 is TGTGCCAGTAGCCGGGACACCAACTCCTACGAGCAGTACTTC.

The CDR3 DNA sequence: TGTGCCAGCAGTGGCGGGATCACGTCCTACGAGCAGTACTTC. Translation gives CASSGGITSYEQYF. The J gene is TRBJ2-7, the V gene TRBV6-5; a possible D gene is TRBD2 (6 bases). Trimming took 5 bases from V and 1 from J, leaving 12 bases between them. The germline V gene encodes CDR1 MNHEY and CDR2 SVGAGI. This CDR3 contains 14 residues.

The V call is TRBV9, the J call TRBJ2-5; maybe TRBD2 (6 bases). V was pared by 2 bases and J by 0 bases, with 23 bases between. The length of the CDR3 is 19 residues. Germline CDR1 is SGDLS and CDR2 is YYNGEE. The CDR3 reads CASSVRQGGHSKYQETQYF. Written as DNA, the CDR3 is TGTGCCAGCAGCGTTCGCCAGGGAGGACACTCCAAGTACCAAGAGACCCAGTACTTC.

The chain links TRBV2 to TRBJ2-5, with a tentative D call TRBD1 (7 bases). The end of the DNA fits TRBJ2-7 better, so the J call may be wrong. CDR1 and CDR2 from the germline V gene are SNHLY and FYNNEI. The CDR3 covers 14 residues. This chain's CDR3 is CASNRQGGTYEQYF. The CDR3 DNA is TGTGCCAGCAACAGACAGGGAGGAACCTACGAGCAGTACTTC.

The chain has TRBV5-4 and TRBJ2-2, with a possible D match to TRBD1 (5 bases). V dropped 4 bases and J dropped 7 bases, with 11 bases sitting between them. The CDR3 is 13 residues long. Germline lookup yields CDR1 SGHNT and CDR2 YYREEE (reference sequence). CDR3 coding DNA: TGTGCCAGCAGCGCATTCAGGGTCGGGGAGCTGTTTTTT. Translating it yields CASSAFRVGELFF.

Regarding this clone: A read error may produce the germline difference seen at one junction end. The V gene is TRBV7-7, the J gene TRBJ2-1; 9 bases map to TRBD2. Germline-derived CDR1 and CDR2 are SSHAT and FNYEAQ (reference sequence). The CDR3 is made up of 17 amino acids. CDR3 protein: CASSPLSGRGSYNEQFF. The CDR3, as DNA: TGTGCTAGCAGCCCTCTTAGCGGGAGAGGGTCCTACAATGAGCAGTTCTTC.

The chain joins TRBV2 to TRBJ2-2; 9 positions match TRBD2. Germline V gene lookup returns CDR1 SNHLY and CDR2 FYNNEI. The junction had 4 bases not matched to a gene; V was cut back by 4 bases and J by 1 base. The CDR3 runs to 16 residues. CDR3 nucleotide sequence: TGTGCCAGCAGTGGCCTAGCGGGAATGAACACCGGGGAGCTGTTTTTT. As protein: CASSGLAGMNTGELFF.

The chain is built from TRBV5-1 and TRBJ2-1, with 10 nucleotides matching TRBD2. Germline assignment: CDR1 SGHRS and CDR2 YFSETQ. The J segment lost 8 bases and the V segment lost 4 bases, leaving 9 bases of the junction unmatched. The CDR3 spans 15 residues. CDR3 in amino acids: CASSGGSSGSYEQFF. The CDR3 region has the DNA TGCGCCAGCAGCGGGGGGTCTAGCGGGAGCTATGAGCAGTTCTTC.

The CDR3 nucleotides read TGTGCCAGCAGTTTACCCGGCAAGCTGGGTGGCTACACCTTC. This codes for CASSLPGKLGGYTF. The chain carries TRBV28 and TRBJ1-2; D ambiguous. The length of the CDR3 is 14 residues. Trimming took 2 bases from V and 7 from J, leaving 14 bases between them. Germline lookup yields CDR1 MDHEN and CDR2 SYDVKM.

The chain links TRBV6-1 to TRBJ2-3, with D uncertain. The CDR3 runs to 17 residues. The V gene lost 3 bases and the J gene lost 2 bases, with 18 bases spanning the gap. Germline CDR1 is MNHNS and CDR2 is SASEGT. CDR3 region: CASSDLPAVHHTDTQYF. CDR3 sequence (DNA): TGTGCCAGCAGTGACCTTCCCGCTGTGCACCACACAGATACGCAGTATTTT.

The J gene is TRBJ1-2, the V gene TRBV16; no definite D call. The V end was cut by 1 base, the J end by 1 base, with 7 bases between. Looked up from germline, CDR1 is KGHSY and CDR2 is FQNENV. The length of the CDR3 is 14 residues. This chain's CDR3 is CASSQWSGNYGYTF. CDR3 in DNA: TGTGCCAGCAGCCAATGGTCGGGTAACTATGGCTACACCTTC.